The sequence of this T cell receptor (beta chain) was determined in a study of T cell responses to AZD1222 COVID-19 vaccine. Regarding this clone: No antigen is known for it.

Findings and limits, study-wide: Two doses of AZD1222 preceded a rise in Spike-specific TCR breadth and depth.

Measured with immunoSEQ multiplex PCR; TCRdb has only the in-frame clones, and not every one. The sample yields about 140,000 clones, around 90% seen once. The CDR3 is 16 residues long. V shed 0 bases and J shed 2 bases, with 8 bases lying between them. Germline V gene lookup returns CDR1 MNHEY and CDR2 SVGAGI. The chain recombines TRBV6-5 with TRBJ2-6; D gene ambiguous. The sequenced sample was peripheral blood, obtained 28 days after the second AZD1222 dose. This clonotype was sampled from an adult who received the AZD1222 COVID-19 vaccine. Here the CDR3 reads CASSYSDGAGANVLTF. DNA of the CDR3: TGTGCCAGCAGTTACTCAGACGGAGCTGGGGCCAACGTCCTGACTTTC.